A single sample is the source of the 9 T cell receptor beta chains below, sequenced in a study of shared clonotypes between healthy human individuals. Sequencing used immunoSEQ multiplex PCR; TCRdb keeps in-frame clones, though not all of them. The data show some 2 million clones, 90% to 95% seen once. Material: naive CD4+ T cells sorted from blood. The subset is: CD45RA+ positively selected. All receptors derive from a man younger than 35 in good health.

The chain links TRBV5-1 to TRBJ2-7, with a weak D call TRBD2 (7 bases). The CDR3 is 14 amino acids. Germline V gene data show CDR1 as SGHRS and CDR2 as YFSETQ. V was trimmed by 7 bases and J by 1 base, leaving 15 bases between them. CDR3 protein: CASSVAGASYEQYF. DNA for the CDR3: TGCGCCAGCTCTGTGGCGGGGGCGTCCTACGAGCAGTACTTC. The whole variable domain, filled in from reference TRBV5-1 and TRBJ2-7, reads KAGVTQTPRYLIKTRGQQVTLSCSPISGHRSVSWYQQTPGQGLQFLFEYFSETQRNKGNFPGRFSGRQFSNSRSEMNVSTLELGDSALYLCASSVAGASYEQYFGPGTRLTVT.

V usage is TRBV28 and J usage is TRBJ1-3; D is unclear. This CDR3 region has 13 residues. Trimming removed 5 bases at V and 4 bases at J, with 9 bases between. CDR1 and CDR2 (germline): MDHEN, SYDVKM. This CDR3 reads CASSPVIGNTIYF. Written as DNA, the CDR3 is TGTGCCAGCAGTCCGGTGATAGGAAACACCATATATTTT.

The genes are TRBV10-3 and TRBJ2-3, with 13 bases that match TRBD2. CDR1 is ENHRY, CDR2 SYGVKD, per germline. The V gene end was trimmed by 3 bases and the J gene end by 1 base; junction bases not matched to a gene: 7. There are 18 residues in the CDR3. The CDR3 is CAISDGLAGAIGTDTQYF. The CDR3, as DNA: TGTGCCATCAGTGATGGACTAGCGGGGGCTATTGGCACAGATACGCAGTATTTT.

This clone came up once. The CDR3 region has the DNA TGCAGCGTTTCGGCTAGCAATCAGCCCCAGCATTTT. Its protein product is CSVSASNQPQHF. The chain employs TRBV29-1 and TRBJ1-5; no firm D call. This CDR3 contains 12 residues. Trimming shortened V by 5 bases and J by 0 bases, and 5 bases separated the two germline ends. Germline CDR1 reads SQVTM; CDR2 reads ANQGSEA.

The chain links TRBV7-9 to TRBJ1-4, with D perhaps TRBD1 (6 bases). Trimming took 4 bases from V and 8 from J, leaving 17 bases between them. CDR3 length: 15 amino acids. Germline CDR1 and CDR2: SEHNR and FQNEAQ (reference sequence). The CDR3 bases are TGTGCCAGCAGCTCATACATTGGGCAGGGGGAAAAACTGTTTTTT. Its translation is CASSSYIGQGEKLFF. The full variable domain, completed using reference TRBV7-9 and TRBJ1-4, is DTGVSQNPRHKITKRGQNVTFRCDPISEHNRLYWYRQTLGQGPEFLTYFQNEAQLEKSRLLSDRFSAERPKGSFSTLEIQRTEQGDSAMYLCASSSYIGQGEKLFFGSGTQLSVL.

This clone was seen only once. V and J are TRBV5-7 and TRBJ2-1; D could derive from TRBD1 or TRBD2 (6 bases each). TRBV5-7 is placed among ORFs of uncertain function. The CDR3 spans 14 residues. The V and J ends lost 4 bases and 8 bases respectively, with 16 bases between them. The CDR3 reads CASSRRGSGHEQFF. CDR3 nucleotide sequence: TGTGCCAGCAGCCGGAGGGGGAGTGGGCATGAGCAGTTCTTC.

The chain carries TRBV19 and TRBJ1-5; D unresolved. CDR1 is LNHDA and CDR2 is SQIVND in the germline V gene (reference sequence). The V end was cut by 6 bases, the J end by 7 bases, with 7 bases between. The CDR3 loop spans 11 amino acids. CDR3 sequence: CASRAGQPQHF. CDR3 in DNA: TGTGCCAGTAGAGCTGGGCAGCCCCAGCATTTT.

This chain uses TRBV2 with TRBJ1-2, with D unresolved. V lost 6 bases, J lost 0 bases, and 8 bases lay in between. This CDR3 is 13 amino acids long. CDR1 is SNHLY, CDR2 FYNNEI, per germline. CDR3 region: CASSWGTNYGYTF. The CDR3, as DNA: TGTGCCAGCAGCTGGGGAACTAACTATGGCTACACCTTC.

The rearrangement joins TRBV5-4 to TRBJ1-1; D may be TRBD1 (5 bases). Germline CDR1 reads SGHNT; CDR2 reads YYREEE (reference sequence). V gave up 4 bases and J gave up 1 base, with 11 bases separating them. CDR3 size: 14 residues. The CDR3 loop is CASSPDSTNTEAFF. In DNA form, the CDR3 reads TGTGCCAGCAGCCCCGACAGTACGAACACTGAAGCTTTCTTT.